The clone carrying this TCR beta chain was recorded once. These data originate in a study of blood T cell repertoires in COVID-19. About the research overall: Researchers got acute and convalescent COVID-19 samples from the United States, Italy and Spain.

Clones were read by immunoSEQ multiplex PCR, and TCRdb kept only the in-frame ones, dropping some. The table lists over 130,000 clones, approximately 84% of them singletons. The V and J ends lost 3 bases and 6 bases, in that order; junction bases with no gene match: 3. The CDR3 is made up of 14 amino acids. CDR1 is SGHTA, CDR2 FQGTGA, per germline. This rearrangement joins TRBV7-3 to TRBJ2-2; 8 nucleotides match TRBD2. What was sequenced was PBMCs or T cells enriched from blood (not recorded which). The sequence was obtained from a woman aged 50 to 60 with acute COVID-19. The CDR3: CASSLGLGAGELFF. Written as DNA, the CDR3 is TGTGCCAGCAGCTTGGGACTAGGGGCCGGGGAGCTGTTTTTT.